A selection of T cell receptor beta chains follows, all from one sample in a study of beta chain features in type 1 diabetes. Libraries were prepared by immunoSEQ multiplex PCR; TCRdb keeps only in-frame clonotypes and omits some of them. Of 330,000 or so clones listed, 12% to 15% are singletons. Sequenced input: central memory CD4+ T cells from blood. These receptors were collected from a man aged 30 to 39 in good health. CDR3s include the opening cysteine and the closing phenylalanine or tryptophan. The D gene is left open where the match is weak. Not every row has a clone size; where given, it reads once, few, many or a size class.

d_call	clone_size	v_call	j_call	cdr3_aa	cdr3_nt
NA	NA	TRBV7-8	TRBJ2-1	CASSLLTNEQFF	TGTGCCAGCAGCTTGCTGACGAATGAGCAGTTCTTC
TRBD1	NA	TRBV19	TRBJ2-4	CASSVGTGAKNIQYF	TGTGCCAGTAGTGTCGGGACAGGAGCCAAAAACATTCAGTACTTC
TRBD1	NA	TRBV7-2	TRBJ1-3	CASSLRDRGGNTIYF	TGTGCCAGCAGCTTACGGGACAGAGGAGGAAACACCATATATTTT
NA	NA	TRBV5-4	TRBJ1-2	CASSPRRGGDYGYTF	TGTGCCAGCAGCCCACGCCGGGGTGGAGACTATGGCTACACCTTC
NA	few	TRBV5-6	TRBJ1-4	CASSLGSAGNEKLFF	TGTGCCAGCAGCTTGGGTTCCGCTGGTAATGAAAAACTGTTTTTT
TRBD1	few	TRBV5-5	TRBJ2-1	CASSLTGGLDNEQFF	TGTGCCAGCAGCTTGACAGGGGGCCTGGACAATGAGCAGTTCTTC
NA	few	TRBV5-1	TRBJ1-4	CASRGTEKLFF	TGCGCCAGCAGAGGGACTGAAAAACTGTTTTTT
NA	NA	TRBV28	TRBJ2-4	CASSPPDILAKNIQYF	TGTGCCAGCAGTCCACCGGACATTCTAGCCAAAAACATTCAGTACTTC
TRBD2	NA	TRBV9	TRBJ2-2	CASTSGGDHTGELFF	TGTGCCAGCACCTCGGGGGGGGATCACACCGGGGAGCTGTTTTTT
NA	few	TRBV15	TRBJ1-1	CATSGRDRTTEAFF	TGTGCCACCAGCGGACGTGACCGGACAACTGAAGCTTTCTTT